The 21 T cell receptor beta chains reported below all come from one sample, sequenced in a study of cytomegalovirus exposure and HLA in healthy donors. The PCR employed 60 Vbeta primers together with 13 Jbeta primers. Data came from immunoSEQ multiplex PCR; TCRdb stores just in-frame clones and leaves some out. Found here are 95,000 or so clones, over 70% of them singletons; the top ten hold 4.9%. Sequencing was performed on PBMCs. Every receptor here comes from a woman aged 35 to 49 in good health and CMV-seronegative.

The chain couples TRBV19 to TRBJ2-1; 10 bases map to TRBD1. The CDR3 runs to 13 residues. V trimming: 9 bases; J trimming: 5 bases; junction bases outside the gene matches: 4. Germline V lookup: CDR1 LNHDA, CDR2 SQIVND (reference sequence). CDR3: CARRDRGNNEQFF. CDR3 sequence (DNA): TGTGCCAGGCGGGACAGGGGAAACAATGAGCAGTTCTTC. Filled out from reference TRBV19 and TRBJ2-1, the complete variable domain reads DGGITQSPKYLFRKEGQNVTLSCEQNLNHDAMYWYRQDPGQGLRLIYYSQIVNDFQKGDIAEGYSVSREKKESFPLTVTSAQKNPTAFYLCARRDRGNNEQFFGPGTRLTVL.

This clone has a single count. The chain joins TRBV30 to TRBJ1-2; 8 nucleotides match TRBD1. This CDR3 spans 14 amino acids. CDR1 and CDR2 from the germline V gene are GTSNPN and SVGIG (reference sequence). The ends lost 1 base at V and 8 bases at J; junction bases unmatched: 9. The CDR3 spells CAWSAGGESRGYTF. Written as DNA, the CDR3 is TGTGCCTGGAGTGCAGGGGGCGAATCGCGCGGCTACACCTTC.

The J gene is TRBJ1-5, the V gene TRBV25-1; D remains ambiguous. V was shortened by 1 base and J by 4 bases, with 11 bases between the two germline ends. The length of the CDR3 is 15 residues. CDR1 is MGHDK and CDR2 is SYGVNS in the germline V gene. CDR3 coding DNA: TGTGCCAGCAGTGAATCTGGAACAGTGAATCAGCCCCAGCATTTT. Translating gives CASSESGTVNQPQHF.

For the CDR3, the DNA is TGTGCCAGCACCTCGGCAGGGGTGGGGACCCAGTACTTC. Translating gives CASTSAGVGTQYF. The chain joins TRBV6-5 to TRBJ2-5; D might be TRBD1 (6 bases). The length of the CDR3 is 13 residues. Trimming cost V 7 bases and J 7 bases, with 16 bases left between them. CDR1 is MNHEY, CDR2 SVGAGI, per germline.

This clone was seen only a few times. DNA of the CDR3: TGTGCCAGTAGTATTGCAGGGAGGGACACTGAAGCTTTCTTT. Protein sequence: CASSIAGRDTEAFF. The chain uses TRBV19 and TRBJ1-1; TRBD1 is a possible D gene (5 bases). CDR3 length: 14 residues. In germline, CDR1 is LNHDA, CDR2 SQIVND (reference sequence). Trimming shortened V by 3 bases and J by 3 bases, and 11 bases separated the two germline ends.

The V call is TRBV25-1, the J call TRBJ2-7; D perhaps matches TRBD1 (5 bases). The end of the DNA is better explained by TRBJ2-1, so the J call may be wrong. CDR1 is MGHDK and CDR2 is SYGVNS in the germline V gene. The CDR3 runs to 12 residues. CDR3 sequence reads: CASSRQHNEQFF. CDR3 DNA: TGTGCCAGCTCGAGACAGCACAATGAGCAGTTCTTC.

The chain employs TRBV7-2 and TRBJ1-1; no firm D call. Germline V gives CDR1 SGHTA, CDR2 FQGNSA. V was trimmed by 2 bases and J by 1 base, leaving 8 bases between them. This CDR3 is 14 amino acids long. The CDR3 region has the DNA TGTGCCAGCAGCTTATACGGGAGGAACACTGAAGCTTTCTTT. It codes for CASSLYGRNTEAFF.

The chain recombines TRBV29-1 with TRBJ2-2, with 11 bases that match TRBD1. Trimming removed 6 bases from V and 5 bases from J; junction bases left unmatched: 5. CDR3 length: 14 residues. Germline CDR1 is SQVTM and CDR2 is ANQGSEA. The CDR3 region has the DNA TGCAGCGTCCAAGGACAGGGGGCGACCGGGGAGCTGTTTTTT. As protein: CSVQGQGATGELFF.

The chain combines TRBV11-2 with TRBJ2-7; 10 bases fit TRBD2. Germline V lookup: CDR1 SGHAT, CDR2 FQNNGV. The length of the CDR3 is 16 residues. J lost 4 bases, V lost 0 bases, and 6 bases had no gene match. In DNA, the CDR3 is TGTGCCAGCAGCTTAGAGGCTAGCGGGGGTATATACGAGCAGTACTTC. This codes for CASSLEASGGIYEQYF.

The chain carries TRBV19 and TRBJ1-2, with D unresolved. Germline V gene lookup returns CDR1 LNHDA and CDR2 SQIVND (reference sequence). The CDR3 length is 12 residues. The ends were cut back, 2 bases at V and 4 bases at J, with 5 bases in the middle. Here the CDR3 reads CASSINTYGYTF. DNA for the CDR3: TGTGCCAGTAGTATAAACACCTATGGCTACACCTTC.

The V gene is TRBV5-1, the J gene TRBJ1-3; D perhaps matches TRBD1 (6 bases). This CDR3 region has 14 residues. Trimming took off 4 bases at V and 1 base at J, with 9 bases between the two ends. Germline V CDR1 and CDR2: SGHRS, YFSETQ. CDR3 DNA: TGCGCCAGCAGCAGGGACATTTCTGGAAACACCATATATTTT. Amino acid sequence: CASSRDISGNTIYF.

The chain is built from TRBV18 and TRBJ1-4, with a possible D match to TRBD1 (6 bases). Trimming removed 2 bases at V and 8 bases at J, with 12 bases between. From germline, CDR1 is KGHSH and CDR2 LQKENI. The CDR3 runs 14 residues. CDR3 DNA sequence: TGTGCCAGCTCACCAAATCAGGGGACCGAAAAACTGTTTTTT. This translates into CASSPNQGTEKLFF.

A remark on this clone: Other DNA variants within this sample encode the same CDR3. The chain has TRBV19 and TRBJ1-2, with D possibly TRBD1 on 5 matching bases. Trimming took 7 bases from V and 4 from J, leaving 10 bases between them. Per the germline V gene, CDR1 is LNHDA and CDR2 is SQIVND (reference sequence). This CDR3 has 12 amino acids. DNA for the CDR3: TGTGCCAGTAATCAGGGATCCTATGGCTACACCTTC. This encodes CASNQGSYGYTF.

This clone was observed a handful of times. The rearrangement joins TRBV12-5 to TRBJ1-5; TRBD1 agrees at 7 bases. Germline V gene lookup returns CDR1 LGHNT and CDR2 FRNRAP. The CDR3 is 15 residues long. V lost 7 bases and J lost 6; bases outside the gene matches: 12. CDR3 in amino acids: CASAPWGQQGQPQHF. For the CDR3, the DNA is TGTGCTAGTGCCCCCTGGGGACAGCAAGGTCAGCCCCAGCATTTT.

The rearrangement joins TRBV2 to TRBJ1-1; unclear D gene. The V end lost 6 bases, the J end lost 11 bases, and 13 bases lay between the germline ends. Germline V gives CDR1 SNHLY, CDR2 FYNNEI. The CDR3 extends over 11 amino acids. For the CDR3, the DNA is TGTGCCAGCAGCAGGCGGGCGAGGGCTTTCTTT. Translation gives CASSRRARAFF. Full variable domain (outside the CDR3, taken from reference TRBV2 and TRBJ1-1): EPEVTQTPSHQVTQMGQEVILRCVPISNHLYFYWYRQILGQKVEFLVSFYNNEISEKSEIFDDQFSVERPDGSNFTLKIRSTKLEDSAMYFCASSRRARAFFGQGTRLTVV.

Concerning this clone itself: This sample also contains other DNA sequences that code for the same CDR3. V usage is TRBV2 and J usage is TRBJ1-5; D is perhaps TRBD1 (5 bases). V lost 4 bases to trimming and J lost 1 base, with 5 bases between them. The CDR3 has 13 residues. Germline-derived CDR1 and CDR2 are SNHLY and FYNNEI. The DNA for the CDR3 is TGTGCCAGCAGTGGACAGAGCAATCAGCCCCAGCATTTT. This sequence encodes CASSGQSNQPQHF.

This chain connects TRBV6-5 to TRBJ1-2; D is uncertain. The length of the CDR3 is 13 residues. V gave up 5 bases and J gave up 1 base, with 8 bases separating them. CDR1 is MNHEY, CDR2 SVGAGI, per germline. The CDR3 sequence: CASSPFVNYGYTF. Here the CDR3 DNA reads TGTGCCAGCAGTCCTTTCGTTAACTATGGCTACACCTTC.

This clone was counted only a few times. The genes are TRBV7-2 and TRBJ2-3, with 16 bases identical to TRBD2. Trimming removed 3 bases from V and 6 bases from J; junction bases left unmatched: 6. CDR3 length equals 17 residues. The V gene's germline CDR1 is SGHTA and CDR2 FQGNSA. CDR3 protein: CASSFGTSGGAVDTQYF. CDR3 coding DNA: TGTGCCAGCAGCTTTGGGACTAGCGGGGGGGCCGTGGATACGCAGTATTTT. The complete variable domain, with remaining parts taken from reference TRBV7-2 and TRBJ2-3, reads GAGVSQSPSNKVTEKGKDVELRCDPISGHTALYWYRQSLGQGLEFLIYFQGNSAPDKSGLPSDRFSAERTGGSVSTLTIQRTQQEDSAVYLCASSFGTSGGAVDTQYFGPGTRLTVL.

V and J are TRBV7-2 and TRBJ2-1, with 12 bases aligning to TRBD2. J was trimmed by 5 bases and V by 5 bases; bases with no gene match: 10. CDR1 and CDR2 from the germline V gene are SGHTA and FQGNSA. The CDR3 totals 17 residues. As DNA, the CDR3 is TGTGCCAGCAGCCGGAATGGACTAGCGGGGACCCACAATGAGCAGTTCTTC. This codes for CASSRNGLAGTHNEQFF.

The chain carries TRBV9 and TRBJ2-7; 8 nucleotides line up with TRBD1. CDR3 length: 14 amino acids. Trimming at V came to 3 bases and at J to 2 bases, leaving 4 bases not matched to a gene. Germline-derived CDR1 and CDR2 are SGDLS and YYNGEE. The CDR3 nucleotides read TGTGCCAGCAGCGCAGGACAGGGAACCTACGAGCAGTACTTC. This gives the protein CASSAGQGTYEQYF.

The chain joins TRBV4-1 to TRBJ2-1; 12 positions agree with TRBD2. With V trimmed by 1 base and J by 8 bases, 3 bases remained unmatched. CDR1 is MGHRA and CDR2 is YSYEKL in the germline V gene. The CDR3 runs 15 residues. The CDR3 sequence is CASSQASGGVYEQFF. The CDR3, as DNA: TGCGCCAGCAGCCAAGCTAGCGGGGGGGTCTATGAGCAGTTCTTC.